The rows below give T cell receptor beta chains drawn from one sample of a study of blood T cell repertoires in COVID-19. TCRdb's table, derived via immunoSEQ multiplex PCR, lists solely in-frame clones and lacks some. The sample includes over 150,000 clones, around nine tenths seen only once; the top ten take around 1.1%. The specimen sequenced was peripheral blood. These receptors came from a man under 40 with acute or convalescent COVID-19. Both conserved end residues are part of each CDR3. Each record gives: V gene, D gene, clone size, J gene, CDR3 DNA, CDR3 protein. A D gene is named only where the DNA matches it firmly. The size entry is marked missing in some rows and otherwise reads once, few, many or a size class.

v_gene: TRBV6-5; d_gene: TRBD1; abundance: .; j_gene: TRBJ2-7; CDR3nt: TGTGCCAGCAGCCGAATGAGGACAGGGGAGCAGTACTTC; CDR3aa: CASSRMRTGEQYF
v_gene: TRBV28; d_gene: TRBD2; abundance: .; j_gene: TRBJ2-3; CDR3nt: TGTGCCAGCAGCACTAGCGGGAGTTCTACGCAGTATTTT; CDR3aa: CASSTSGSSTQYF
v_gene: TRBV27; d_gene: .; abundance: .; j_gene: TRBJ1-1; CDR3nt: TGTGCCAGCCGGGGACAAGGACCCTTAACTGAAGCTTTCTTT; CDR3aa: CASRGQGPLTEAFF
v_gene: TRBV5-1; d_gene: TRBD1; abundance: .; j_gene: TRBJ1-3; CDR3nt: TGCGCCAGCAGCTTGGGAACTACCGGGACAGCCTCTGGAAACACCATATATTTT; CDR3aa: CASSLGTTGTASGNTIYF
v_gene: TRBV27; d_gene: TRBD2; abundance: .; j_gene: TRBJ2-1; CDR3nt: TGTGCCAGCAGTTTAAAACTAGCGGGACCCCGCTCCTACAATGAGCAGTTCTTC; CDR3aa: CASSLKLAGPRSYNEQFF
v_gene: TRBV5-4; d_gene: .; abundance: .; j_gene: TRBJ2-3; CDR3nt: TGTGCCAGCAGGACTTCCTCCGATACGCAGTATTTT; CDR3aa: CASRTSSDTQYF
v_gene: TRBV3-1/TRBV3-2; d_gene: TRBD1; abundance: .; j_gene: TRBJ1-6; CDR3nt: TGTGCCAGCAGCCAAGAAGCATGGGGGACAGGGCCTTCTCCACCCCTCCACTTT; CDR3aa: CASSQEAWGTGPSPPLHF
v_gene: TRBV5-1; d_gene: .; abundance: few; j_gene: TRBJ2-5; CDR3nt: TGCGCCAGCAGTATGGACAGTCCCTGGATACAGACCCAGTACTTC; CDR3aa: CASSMDSPWIQTQYF
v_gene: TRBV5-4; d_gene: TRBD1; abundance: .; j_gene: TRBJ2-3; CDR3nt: TGTGCCAGCAGCCTTGGACAGGGGATAGCAGATACGCAGTATTTT; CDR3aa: CASSLGQGIADTQYF
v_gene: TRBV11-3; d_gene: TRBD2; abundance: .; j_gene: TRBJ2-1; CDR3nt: TGTGCCAGCAGCCCTCAGTTGCTAGCGGGAGGGTACAATGAGCAGTTCTTC; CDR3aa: CASSPQLLAGGYNEQFF
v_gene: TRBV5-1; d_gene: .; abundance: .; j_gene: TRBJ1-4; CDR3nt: TGCGCCAGCAGCGAGCTTGCAACTAATGAAAAACTGTTTTTT; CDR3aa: CASSELATNEKLFF
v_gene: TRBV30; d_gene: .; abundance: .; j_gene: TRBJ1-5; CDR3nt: TGTGCCTGGACGTTGAAGGGGGATCAGCCCCAGCATTTT; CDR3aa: CAWTLKGDQPQHF
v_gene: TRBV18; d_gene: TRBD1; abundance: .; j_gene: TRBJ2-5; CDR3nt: TGTGCCAGCTCCCATGGGGGGACAGGTTCCCAAGAGACCCAGTACTTC; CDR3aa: CASSHGGTGSQETQYF
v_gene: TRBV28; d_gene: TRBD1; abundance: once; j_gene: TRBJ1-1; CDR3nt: TGTGCCAGCAGTGTGGACAGGGTAAACACTGAAGCTTTCTTT; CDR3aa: CASSVDRVNTEAFF
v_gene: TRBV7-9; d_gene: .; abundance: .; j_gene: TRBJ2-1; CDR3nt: TGTGCCAGCAGCCCTGGGGGGTTCGGATACAATGAGCAGTTCTTC; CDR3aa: CASSPGGFGYNEQFF
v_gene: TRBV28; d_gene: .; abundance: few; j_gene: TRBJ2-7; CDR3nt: TGTGCCAGCAATCCAGGTGTCACCTACGAGCAGTACTTC; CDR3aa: CASNPGVTYEQYF
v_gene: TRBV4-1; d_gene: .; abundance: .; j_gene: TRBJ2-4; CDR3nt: TGCGCCAGCAGCCAAGTGGGGGCAGGCCTAGCAAAAAACATTCAGTACTTC; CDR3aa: CASSQVGAGLAKNIQYF
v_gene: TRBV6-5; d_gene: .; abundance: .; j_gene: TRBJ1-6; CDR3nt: TGTGCCAGCAGTTACCGGTCCCAGGGTAGGTCACCCCTCCACTTT; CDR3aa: CASSYRSQGRSPLHF
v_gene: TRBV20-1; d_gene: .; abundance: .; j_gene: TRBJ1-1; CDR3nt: TGCAGTGCTTCGGGGAACACTGAAGCTTTCTTT; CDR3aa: CSASGNTEAFF
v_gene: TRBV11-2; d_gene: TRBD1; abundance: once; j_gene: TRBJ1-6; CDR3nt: TGTGCCAGCAGCTTTACAGGGGCAGGTAATTCACCCCTCCACTTT; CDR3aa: CASSFTGAGNSPLHF
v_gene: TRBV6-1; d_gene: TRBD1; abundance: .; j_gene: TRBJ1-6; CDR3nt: TGTGCCAGCAGTGAAAGGGTTCGGCAGGGGGCATCACCCCTCCACTTT; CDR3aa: CASSERVRQGASPLHF
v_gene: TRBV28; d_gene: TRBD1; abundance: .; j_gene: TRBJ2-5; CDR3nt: TGTGCCAGCAGTTTAAAGGACAGGGAAAGGGAGACCCAGTACTTC; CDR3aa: CASSLKDRERETQYF
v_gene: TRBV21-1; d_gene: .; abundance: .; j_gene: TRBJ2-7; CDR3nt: TGTGCCAGCAGCTCCGGGACAGGGTGGTACGAGCAGTACTTC; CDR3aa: CASSSGTGWYEQYF
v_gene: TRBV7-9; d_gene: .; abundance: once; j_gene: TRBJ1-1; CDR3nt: TGTGCCAGCAGCTTCACAGGGTTTGTAGTGAACACTGAAGCTTTCTTT; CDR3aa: CASSFTGFVVNTEAFF
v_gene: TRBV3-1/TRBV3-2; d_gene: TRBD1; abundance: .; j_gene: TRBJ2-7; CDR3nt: TGTGCCAGCAGCCAAGTTAATAAGGGGGCCGAGCAGTACTTC; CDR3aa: CASSQVNKGAEQYF
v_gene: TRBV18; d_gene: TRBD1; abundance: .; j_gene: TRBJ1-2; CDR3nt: TGTGCCAGCTCACCAGAGACAGGGACCTATGGCTACACCTTC; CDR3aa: CASSPETGTYGYTF
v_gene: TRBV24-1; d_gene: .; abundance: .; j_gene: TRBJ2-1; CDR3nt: TGTGCCACCAGTAGCGGTCTGGGGGAGCAGTTCTTC; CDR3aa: CATSSGLGEQFF